The 3 T cell receptor beta chains below all came from one sample that was sequenced in a study of response to subunit inactivated influenza vaccine. TCRdb re-derived calls from the RT-PCR reads in MiXCR, one entry per CDR3 protein. The data contain about 520,000 distinct CDR3 sequences, about 25% of them seen just once; the ten biggest clones take up 1.9%. The sequenced sample was CD4+ T cells sorted from PBMCs, obtained 5 to 6 days after vaccination. All receptors come from a man between 45 and 60 years old who received an inactivated influenza vaccine.

This chain connects TRBV6-1 to TRBJ1-1; maybe TRBD1 (5 bases). Germline V CDR1 and CDR2: MNHNS, SASEGT. Trimming stripped 6 bases from V and 7 bases from J, with 15 bases between. This CDR3 contains 13 residues. CDR3 coding DNA: TGTGCCAGCAGGGGGGGGGGTAGGCTTGAAGCTTTCTTT. This sequence encodes CASRGGGRLEAFF.

This chain joins TRBV29-1 and TRBJ2-3; maybe TRBD1 (5 bases). From germline, CDR1 is SQVTM and CDR2 ANQGSEA. The V end lost 4 bases, the J end lost 2 bases, and 13 bases lay between the germline ends. There are 14 residues in the CDR3. CDR3 loop: CSVAPRGNTDTQYF. The CDR3 nucleotides are TGCAGCGTTGCCCCAAGGGGAAACACAGATACGCAGTATTTT.

This clonotype has just a few counts. The chain employs TRBV14 and TRBJ1-1; D gene unclear. The V gene's germline CDR1 is SGHDN and CDR2 FVKESK. This CDR3 contains 12 residues. Between the trimmed V and J ends, which lost 4 bases and 7 bases, there was a span of 10 bases. The CDR3 loop is CASSRSRVEAFF. DNA of the CDR3: TGTGCCAGCAGCCGAAGTAGGGTTGAAGCTTTCTTT.